These T cell receptor beta chains were read from a single sample in a study of long-term antiretroviral therapy in people with HIV. The table came from immunoSEQ multiplex PCR; TCRdb's copy has only in-frame clones and leaves some out. The top ten hold roughly 3.6% of the sample, which has about 39,000 clones, 86% seen once. The starting material was unsorted PBMCs, obtained just before starting antiretroviral therapy. Receptors were obtained from a woman aged 18-29 years with HIV. CDR3s include the opening cysteine and the closing phenylalanine or tryptophan. The D gene is left open where the match is weak. Clone size is given for some rows only: seen once, a few or many times, or a class if the clone is expanded.

len	d_gene	j_gene	v_gene	abundance	CDR3nt	CDR3aa
16	.	TRBJ1-4	TRBV7-6	.	TGTGCCAGCAGCTTAGCTTTCGGACAGCCGAATGAAAAACTGTTTTTT	CASSLAFGQPNEKLFF
14	TRBD1	TRBJ1-1	TRBV28	.	TGTGCCAGCAGTTTCACAGGGGTCGCCCCTGAAGCTTTCTTT	CASSFTGVAPEAFF
10	.	TRBJ1-5	TRBV28	.	TGTGCCAGCAGTTTTCAGCCCCAGCATTTT	CASSFQPQHF
13	.	TRBJ2-2	TRBV7-6	.	TGTGCCAGCACCTTCAGGTTGCCCGGGGAGCTGTTTTTT	CASTFRLPGELFF
19	TRBD2	TRBJ2-3	TRBV7-6	.	TGTGCCAGCAGTTCACCCGGGACTAGCGGGAGAATGAGCACAGATACGCAGTATTTT	CASSSPGTSGRMSTDTQYF
14	.	TRBJ2-3	TRBV15	.	TGTGCCACCAGCAGAGCGGGGGCTGAAGATACGCAGTATTTT	CATSRAGAEDTQYF
15	TRBD2	TRBJ2-7	TRBV28	.	TGTGCCAGCAGTTTTCTGGGAGGGCCCTCCTACGAGCAGTACTTC	CASSFLGGPSYEQYF
14	.	TRBJ2-3	TRBV4-1	.	TGCGCCAGCAGCCAAGAGGCAGTCACAGATACGCAGTATTTT	CASSQEAVTDTQYF
13	.	TRBJ2-1	TRBV27	.	TGTGCCAGCAGTAGGGGAGGCAGTAATGAGCAGTTCTTC	CASSRGGSNEQFF
15	TRBD1	TRBJ2-5	TRBV5-1	.	TGCGCCAGCAGCTCCTCCGGGACAGATGTGGAGACCCAGTACTTC	CASSSSGTDVETQYF
16	TRBD2	TRBJ2-1	TRBV4-3	.	TGCGCCAGCAGCCAAGGAAGGACTAGCGACTACAATGAGCAGTTCTTC	CASSQGRTSDYNEQFF
17	.	TRBJ2-7	TRBV28	.	TGTGCCAGCAGTTTAGGTGGGGCAGGGCCAGAAATCTACGAGCAGTACTTC	CASSLGGAGPEIYEQYF
13	.	TRBJ2-5	TRBV19	once	TGTGCCAGTAGTAAGGGCAGGGAAGAGACCCAGTACTTC	CASSKGREETQYF
17	TRBD1	TRBJ2-1	TRBV7-9	.	TGTGCCAGCAGCTGGGACGGGACAGGGGACGGAAACAATGAGCAGTTCTTC	CASSWDGTGDGNNEQFF
13	.	TRBJ1-5	TRBV7-2	.	TGTGCCAGCAGCTTAGCGATATCTCAGCCCCAGCATTTT	CASSLAISQPQHF
12	TRBD2	TRBJ2-7	TRBV7-9	.	TGTGCCAGCAGCGTGACTAGCGACGAGCAGTACTTC	CASSVTSDEQYF
17	.	TRBJ2-2	TRBV11-3	.	TGTGCCAGCAGCTTAGATCCCAGGGGCGCGTCTACCGGGGAGCTGTTTTTT	CASSLDPRGASTGELFF
16	.	TRBJ1-4	TRBV5-1	.	TGCGCCAGCAGCTTACAGATTAGGGGGGAAAATGAAAAACTGTTTTTT	CASSLQIRGENEKLFF
13	TRBD2	TRBJ2-7	TRBV28	.	TGTGCTGCTAGGGGGTCTAGCGGGAGCGAGCAGTACTTC	CAARGSSGSEQYF
11	.	TRBJ1-1	TRBV5-6	once	TGTGCCAGCAGGGGAATCACTGAAGCTTTCTTT	CASRGITEAFF
15	TRBD1	TRBJ1-3	TRBV19	.	TGTGCCAGTAGTGAGACAGGGGTAGTTGGAAACACCATATATTTT	CASSETGVVGNTIYF
20	.	TRBJ2-6	TRBV21-1	.	TGTGCCAGCAGCAAATCGTCCTGGGGCATAAACATCTCTGGGGCCAACGTCCTGACTTTC	CASSKSSWGINISGANVLTF
15	TRBD2	TRBJ2-7	TRBV7-2	.	TGTGCCAGCAGCTTAACTTCCGGGCCCGGGGGGGAGCAGTACTTC	CASSLTSGPGGEQYF
15	TRBD2	TRBJ2-7	TRBV28	.	TGTGCCAGCACCTTAGGCGGGAGGGCATCCTACGAGCAGTACTTC	CASTLGGRASYEQYF
16	.	TRBJ2-2	TRBV11-2	.	TGTGCCAGCAGTTCCCTGTCGTCGGGGTTTGGCGGGGAGCTGTTTTTT	CASSSLSSGFGGELFF
13	.	TRBJ2-7	TRBV11-2	.	TGTGCCAGCAGCTTGGACAGGGCGGGAGGAAGGTACTTC	CASSLDRAGGRYF
15	.	TRBJ2-3	TRBV5-6	.	TGTGCCAGCAGCTTGTTACACTTCCCGGCAGATACGCAGTATTTT	CASSLLHFPADTQYF
13	.	TRBJ2-1	TRBV18	.	TGTGCCAGCTCACCGGTACTGGTCGATGAGCAGTTCTTC	CASSPVLVDEQFF
13	.	TRBJ2-5	TRBV18	.	TGTGCCAGCTCACGACAGGCGGGGGAGACCCAGTACTTC	CASSRQAGETQYF
14	TRBD1	TRBJ2-4	TRBV19	.	TGTGCCAGTACCGCCACGGGACAGGGACACATTCAGTACTTC	CASTATGQGHIQYF
16	.	TRBJ1-5	TRBV4-1	.	TGCGCCAGCAGCCCCCTGTTGAAGGTTAGCAATCAGCCCCAGCATTTT	CASSPLLKVSNQPQHF
14	.	TRBJ1-2	TRBV15	.	TGTGCCACCAGCAGAGATCTGGGGGACTATGGCTACACCTTC	CATSRDLGDYGYTF
15	TRBD2	TRBJ2-4	TRBV7-2	.	TGTGCCAGCAGCTTGGCGGCGGGAGCGGGGAACATTCAGTACTTC	CASSLAAGAGNIQYF
17	.	TRBJ2-5	TRBV10-1	.	TGCGCCAGCAGTGAGTCAGGAAGGTTACGGGTCTCAGGGACCCAGTACTTC	CASSESGRLRVSGTQYF
12	.	TRBJ1-2	TRBV19	few	TGTGCCAGTAGTATGACCTCATATGGCTACACCTTC	CASSMTSYGYTF
13	.	TRBJ1-1	TRBV6-5	.	TGTGCCAGCAGCCAAGGCAGAATTAAAGGAGCTTTCTTT	CASSQGRIKGAFF
17	.	TRBJ2-1	TRBV9	.	TGTGCCAGCAGCGGTGGAGGGGGAACTCTACAATACAATGAGCAGTTCTTC	CASSGGGGTLQYNEQFF
15	TRBD1	TRBJ2-7	TRBV7-3	.	TGTGCCAGCAGCTTAGCGGGGACAGGAGCCTACGAGCAGTACTTC	CASSLAGTGAYEQYF
15	TRBD2	TRBJ2-7	TRBV27	.	TGTGCCAGCAGTTCCCAGAGACTAGCGTATTACGAGCAGTACTTC	CASSSQRLAYYEQYF
11	.	TRBJ2-2	TRBV30	.	TGTGCCTGGATGAACACCGGGGAGCTGTTTTTT	CAWMNTGELFF
12	.	TRBJ1-2	TRBV7-9	few	TGTGCCAGCAGCCCAGGGGACTATGGCTACACCTTC	CASSPGDYGYTF
17	.	TRBJ2-7	TRBV27	.	TGTGCCAGCAGTCCTGGAGGGGGCGAAAGAAATTACTACGAGCAGTACTTC	CASSPGGGERNYYEQYF
16	.	TRBJ2-7	TRBV6-5	.	TGTGCCAGCAGTTACTCGCCGCCAGGGGTTACCTACGAGCAGTACTTC	CASSYSPPGVTYEQYF
14	.	TRBJ2-3	TRBV27	.	TGTGCCACGGGGGGCACGCCCAGCACAGATACGCAGTATTTT	CATGGTPSTDTQYF
15	.	TRBJ2-3	TRBV6-5	.	TGTGCCAGCAGTTACTCTCAAGGCCTGTCTGGGGCGCAGTATTTT	CASSYSQGLSGAQYF